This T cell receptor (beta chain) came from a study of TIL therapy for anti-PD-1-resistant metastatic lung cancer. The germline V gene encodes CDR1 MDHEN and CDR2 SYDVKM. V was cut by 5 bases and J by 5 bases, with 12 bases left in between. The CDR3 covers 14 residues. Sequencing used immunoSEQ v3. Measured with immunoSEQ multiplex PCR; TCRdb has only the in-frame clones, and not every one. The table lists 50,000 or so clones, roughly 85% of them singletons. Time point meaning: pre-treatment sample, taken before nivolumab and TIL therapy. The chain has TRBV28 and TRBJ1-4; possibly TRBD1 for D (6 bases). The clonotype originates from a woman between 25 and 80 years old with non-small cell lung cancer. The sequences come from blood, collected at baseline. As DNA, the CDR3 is TGTGCCAGCAGTACGGGGGGGCGGAATGAAAAACTGTTTTTT. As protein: CASSTGGRNEKLFF.